Listed below are T cell receptor beta chains from one sample, sequenced in a study of cytomegalovirus exposure and HLA in healthy donors. The data were produced by immunoSEQ multiplex PCR, yet TCRdb's version contains in-frame clones alone and is incomplete. The table shows under 200,000 clones, with around 80% occurring only once. The sequenced material came from PBMCs. These receptors originate from a woman aged 18-30 years in good health and CMV-seronegative. CDR3s include the opening cysteine and the closing phenylalanine or tryptophan. The order of the fields is CDR3 protein, CDR3 DNA, V gene, CDR3 length, D gene, J gene, clone size. D genes are given only for firm matches. A clone size is listed for some rows: how often the clone was seen (once, few, many), or a class if it is expanded.

CASSLVQGSGTEAFF | TGTGCCAGCAGCTTAGTTCAGGGATCGGGTACTGAAGCTTTCTTT | TRBV7-2 | 15 | . | TRBJ1-1 | .
CASRSGALNNQPQHF | TGTGCCAGCAGATCAGGGGCGCTTAACAATCAGCCCCAGCATTTT | TRBV28 | 15 | . | TRBJ1-5 | .
CATLAGTYEQYF | TGTGCCACCCTAGCGGGGACCTACGAGCAGTACTTC | TRBV6-6 | 12 | TRBD2 | TRBJ2-7 | few
CASSESEHPYNEQFF | TGTGCCAGCAGTGAATCCGAGCACCCCTACAATGAGCAGTTCTTC | TRBV6-4 | 15 | . | TRBJ2-1 | few
CASSPGGSVSYNEQFF | TGCGCCAGCAGCCCCGGGGGAAGCGTATCCTACAATGAGCAGTTCTTC | TRBV5-1 | 16 | . | TRBJ2-1 | .
CASSQGRGRLEQYF | TGCGCCAGCAGCCAAGGCAGGGGGCGTCTCGAGCAGTACTTC | TRBV4-1 | 14 | TRBD1 | TRBJ2-7 | .
CASSLEREDTQYF | TGTGCCAGCAGCTTGGAGAGGGAAGATACGCAGTATTTT | TRBV5-4 | 13 | . | TRBJ2-3 | .
CASSELTGDYGYTF | TGTGCCAGCAGTGAATTGACAGGGGACTATGGCTACACCTTC | TRBV2 | 14 | TRBD1 | TRBJ1-2 | once
CASSTYNLGADTGELFF | TGTGCCAGCAGTACTTACAACCTGGGGGCCGACACCGGGGAGCTGTTTTTT | TRBV28 | 17 | . | TRBJ2-2 | .
CASSPISGEETQYF | TGCGCCAGCAGCCCCATTTCAGGGGAAGAGACCCAGTACTTC | TRBV5-1 | 14 | . | TRBJ2-5 | .
CATGGPKSGRARETQYF | TGTGCCACCGGGGGGCCCAAAAGCGGGAGGGCCCGTGAGACCCAGTACTTC | TRBV15 | 17 | TRBD2 | TRBJ2-5 | .
CASSGGGVHEQYF | TGTGCCAGCAGCGGCGGGGGGGTCCACGAGCAGTACTTC | TRBV7-2 | 13 | TRBD2 | TRBJ2-7 | .
CASLKGPGGSGVGQYF | TGTGCCAGTCTGAAGGGCCCCGGCGGGAGTGGGGTGGGGCAGTACTTC | TRBV19 | 16 | TRBD2 | TRBJ2-7 | .
CASSLLVLGQGNTGELFF | TGCGCCAGCAGCTTGTTAGTTCTGGGACAGGGGAACACCGGGGAGCTGTTTTTT | TRBV5-1 | 18 | TRBD1 | TRBJ2-2 | .
CASSLGGTATDTQYF | TGTGCCAGCAGCTTGGGCGGGACCGCCACAGATACGCAGTATTTT | TRBV5-4 | 15 | . | TRBJ2-3 | few
CASSQVVGSPTYEQYF | TGCGCCAGCAGCCAAGTCGTCGGGAGCCCAACCTACGAGCAGTACTTC | TRBV4-1 | 16 | . | TRBJ2-7 | .
CASSQGQGPYYGYTF | TGCGCCAGCAGCCAAGGACAGGGGCCTTACTATGGCTACACCTTC | TRBV4-1 | 15 | TRBD1 | TRBJ1-2 | once
CATSRVGGVSQASYEQYF | TGTGCCACCAGCAGAGTGGGGGGTGTGTCACAGGCATCGTACGAGCAGTACTTC | TRBV15 | 18 | . | TRBJ2-7 | .
CASRRLTSGRRRDEQFF | TGTGCCAGCAGGCGATTGACTAGCGGGAGAAGAAGGGATGAGCAGTTCTTC | TRBV27 | 17 | TRBD2 | TRBJ2-1 | once
CASSLESREGGYTF | TGTGCCAGCAGTTTGGAGAGCAGGGAAGGTGGCTACACCTTC | TRBV28 | 14 | . | TRBJ1-2 | once
CASSSLPGASGSTDTQYF | TGTGCCAGCAGCTCCCTACCTGGGGCTAGCGGTAGCACAGATACGCAGTATTTT | TRBV6-4 | 18 | TRBD2 | TRBJ2-3 | few
CASSQVRANSPLHF | TGTGCCAGCAGCCAAGTGCGGGCTAATTCACCCCTCCACTTT | TRBV6-6 | 14 | . | TRBJ1-6 | .
CSSSLALDPGNTEAFF | TGTTCCAGCAGCTTAGCTTTGGATCCGGGGAACACTGAAGCTTTCTTT | TRBV7-9 | 16 | . | TRBJ1-1 | few
CASSPQQANGYTF | TGTGCCAGCAGCCCCCAACAGGCTAATGGCTACACCTTC | TRBV11-3 | 13 | . | TRBJ1-2 | few
CAISEREGFASTDTQYF | TGTGCCATCAGTGAGCGGGAGGGTTTCGCTAGCACAGATACGCAGTATTTT | TRBV10-3 | 17 | TRBD2 | TRBJ2-3 | once
CASSLVLGEVYEQYF | TGTGCCAGCAGCTTAGTTTTGGGGGAGGTCTACGAGCAGTACTTC | TRBV11-2 | 15 | . | TRBJ2-7 | .
CASSSSGWAGNQPQHF | TGCGCCAGCAGCAGCAGTGGTTGGGCAGGCAATCAGCCCCAGCATTTT | TRBV4-1 | 16 | . | TRBJ1-5 | .
CASSHLTGHQYF | TGCGCCAGCAGCCACCTGACAGGGCATCAGTACTTC | TRBV4-1 | 12 | TRBD1 | TRBJ2-4 | .
CAIRAGGRDTQYF | TGTGCCATTAGAGCGGGAGGAAGGGATACGCAGTATTTT | TRBV28 | 13 | TRBD2 | TRBJ2-3 | .
CAWSTSGGSYNEQFF | TGTGCCTGGAGTACAAGCGGAGGCTCCTACAATGAGCAGTTCTTC | TRBV30 | 15 | . | TRBJ2-1 | few
CASSVEENLEQFF | TGTGCCAGCAGCGTAGAAGAGAATTTAGAGCAGTTCTTC | TRBV9 | 13 | . | TRBJ2-1 | .
CASSKVSNYEQYF | TGTGCCAGTAGTAAAGTTAGCAACTACGAGCAGTACTTC | TRBV19 | 13 | . | TRBJ2-7 | .
CASSSSGGGNTGELFF | TGTGCCAGCAGCTCCTCGGGGGGGGGAAACACCGGGGAGCTGTTTTTT | TRBV7-2 | 16 | TRBD2 | TRBJ2-2 | .
CASSWTSGGYNEQFF | TGTGCCAGCAGCTGGACTAGCGGGGGTTACAATGAGCAGTTCTTC | TRBV6-6 | 15 | TRBD2 | TRBJ2-1 | .
CASSLVGEGYEQYF | TGTGCCAGCAGCTTAGTAGGGGAAGGCTACGAGCAGTACTTC | TRBV7-6 | 14 | . | TRBJ2-7 | .
CASSFSRQHTIYF | TGTGCCAGCAGCTTTTCCCGACAGCACACCATATATTTT | TRBV11-1 | 13 | . | TRBJ1-3 | .
CASSHGVSSYEQYF | TGTGCCAGCTCCCACGGGGTTAGCTCCTACGAGCAGTACTTC | TRBV18 | 14 | . | TRBJ2-7 | .
CASDRQGTGNTEAFF | TGTGCCAGTGACCGACAGGGAACGGGTAACACTGAAGCTTTCTTT | TRBV19 | 15 | TRBD1 | TRBJ1-1 | .
CASSRQGAGTIYF | TGTGCCAGCAGTCGACAGGGGGCCGGCACCATATATTTT | TRBV28 | 13 | TRBD1 | TRBJ1-3 | .
CASSWRLSGYTGELFF | TGTGCCAGCAGCTGGCGACTATCAGGCTACACCGGGGAGCTGTTTTTT | TRBV5-5 | 16 | . | TRBJ2-2 | .
CASSLGARGNEKLFF | TGTGCTAGCAGCTTAGGGGCGAGGGGGAATGAAAAACTGTTTTTT | TRBV7-7 | 15 | . | TRBJ1-4 | .
CASSDLLISGNTIYF | TGTGCCAGCAGTGACTTACTAATCTCTGGAAACACCATATATTTT | TRBV6-5 | 15 | . | TRBJ1-3 | .